The next 18 T cell receptor beta chains were all read from a single sample in a study of shared clonotypes between healthy human individuals. It was CD45RO-negative cells, positively selected for CCR7, that made up naive CD8 cells, with terminally differentiated effector memory CD45RA+ cells excluded. Produced via immunoSEQ multiplex PCR; TCRdb's table is partial and in-frame only. The table lists under 1 million clones, approximately 92% of them singletons. The specimen was naive CD8+ T cells sorted from blood. The receptor set was obtained from a man aged 30 to 39 in good health.

The chain uses TRBV7-9 and TRBJ2-3; a possible D gene is TRBD1 (6 bases). V was shortened by 5 bases and J by 5 bases, with 14 bases between the two germline ends. CDR1 is SEHNR and CDR2 is FQNEAQ in the germline V gene (reference sequence). This CDR3 comprises 14 residues. CDR3 protein: CASSPVGAGDTQYF. The CDR3 bases are TGTGCCAGCAGCCCAGTGGGGGCTGGAGATACGCAGTATTTT.

The chain carries TRBV6-5 and TRBJ1-1; 7 bases are shared with TRBD1. The V segment lost 8 bases and the J segment 1 base; nucleotides outside the gene matches: 10. Germline CDR1 is MNHEY and CDR2 is SVGAGI. CDR3 length: 15 residues. The CDR3 loop is CASQWSQGRNTEAFF. Written as DNA, the CDR3 is TGTGCCAGCCAATGGTCACAGGGGCGGAACACTGAAGCTTTCTTT.

This sequence joins TRBV29-1 and TRBJ2-1; either TRBD1 or TRBD2 may fit D (6 bases each). Between the trimmed V and J ends, which lost 0 bases and 0 bases, there was a span of 12 bases. The V gene's germline CDR1 is SQVTM and CDR2 ANQGSEA. The CDR3 is 16 residues long. Written as DNA, the CDR3 is TGCAGCGTTGAAGATCCCCGGGGGCCCTCCTACAATGAGCAGTTCTTC. Encoded protein: CSVEDPRGPSYNEQFF.

This clone was recorded only once. The chain carries TRBV7-2 and TRBJ2-7, with 8 nucleotides matching TRBD2. CDR1 is SGHTA and CDR2 is FQGNSA in the germline V gene. J lost 2 bases, V lost 1 base, and 7 bases had no gene match. The CDR3 extends over 16 amino acids. The CDR3 is CASSLEVAGTTYEQYF. The CDR3 DNA follows: TGTGCCAGCAGCTTAGAGGTAGCGGGGACGACCTACGAGCAGTACTTC.

The chain employs TRBV5-8 and TRBJ2-3, with D perhaps matching TRBD2 (6 bases). The V end lost 0 bases, the J end lost 4 bases, and 15 bases lay between the germline ends. Looked up from germline, CDR1 is SGHTS and CDR2 is YDEGEE. CDR3 length equals 16 residues. The CDR3 here is CASSLGIRDSSDTQYF. The CDR3 DNA reads as TGTGCCAGCAGCTTGGGGATACGGGACTCTTCAGATACGCAGTATTTT.

Of note for this clone: A far larger clone is one nucleotide away, so this likely arose from a read error. This chain uses TRBV7-8 with TRBJ2-7, with D perhaps being TRBD1 or TRBD2 (5 bases each). Between the trimmed V and J ends, which lost 5 bases and 0 bases, there was a span of 11 bases. In germline, CDR1 is SGHVS, CDR2 FQNEAQ. The CDR3 spans 14 residues. The CDR3 protein is CASSPRDLSYEQYF. DNA of the CDR3: TGTGCCAGCAGCCCCAGGGACCTCTCCTACGAGCAGTACTTC.

This chain joins TRBV7-9 and TRBJ2-5; TRBD2 agrees at 11 bases. This CDR3 has 16 amino acids. V shed 5 bases, J shed 4 bases, and the junction held 9 bases outside the gene matches. Germline CDR1 SEHNR, CDR2 FQNEAQ (reference sequence). CDR3 in DNA: TGTGCCAGCAGCCAAACTAGCGGGAGTTTATCAGAGACCCAGTACTTC. Residues: CASSQTSGSLSETQYF.

V and J are TRBV18 and TRBJ2-1, with 10 bases lining up with TRBD2. Germline V gene data show CDR1 as KGHSH and CDR2 as LQKENI. V was clipped by 5 bases and J by 5 bases; unmatched bases: 15. This CDR3 is built from 18 residues. CDR3 DNA: TGTGCCAGCTCAGCCGATTCCCCGGGACTAGCGCCCCACAATGAGCAGTTCTTC. Translated, it gives CASSADSPGLAPHNEQFF.

CDR3 sequence (DNA): TGCAGCGTTGAGGGTATAGGTGGGAGTACCGGGGAGCTGTTTTTT. This gives the protein CSVEGIGGSTGELFF. V and J are TRBV29-1 and TRBJ2-2; weak D call: TRBD2 (5 bases). CDR1 and CDR2 (germline): SQVTM, ANQGSEA. Trimming cost V 3 bases and J 5 bases, with 16 bases left between them. CDR3 size: 15 residues.

The chain employs TRBV7-9 and TRBJ2-1; TRBD1 aligns across 8 bases. With V trimmed by 5 bases and J by 5 bases, 11 bases remained unmatched. The V gene's germline CDR1 is SEHNR and CDR2 FQNEAQ (reference sequence). The CDR3 sequence is 16 residues long. In DNA, the CDR3 is TGTGCCAGCAGCCTCCTCCAGGGGGCTCATCACAATGAGCAGTTCTTC. The encoded protein is CASSLLQGAHHNEQFF.

The rearrangement links TRBV15 to TRBJ2-1; tentative D call: TRBD2 (6 bases). V lost 4 bases, J lost 0 bases, and 16 bases lay in between. The V gene's germline CDR1 is LNHNV and CDR2 YYDKDF (reference sequence). The CDR3 runs 17 residues. CDR3 nucleotides: TGTGCCACCAGCATTGGACTACTAACGAGCTCCTACAATGAGCAGTTCTTC. The encoded protein is CATSIGLLTSSYNEQFF.

This sequence joins TRBV27 and TRBJ2-1; D possibly uses TRBD1 or TRBD2 (6 bases each). Trimming took 5 bases from V and 4 from J, leaving 21 bases between them. The CDR3 covers 17 residues. CDR1 is MNHEY, CDR2 SMNVEV, per germline (reference sequence). The CDR3 spells CASSKRLGGQAYNEQFF. Written as DNA, the CDR3 is TGTGCCAGCAGTAAGCGCCTGGGGGGCCAGGCTTACAATGAGCAGTTCTTC.

This chain joins TRBV27 and TRBJ2-1; D may be TRBD1 (5 bases). Germline CDR1 is MNHEY and CDR2 is SMNVEV (reference sequence). The CDR3 contains 14 residues. The V gene lost 8 bases and the J gene lost 4 bases, with 15 bases spanning the gap. The CDR3 sequence is CASGRTPVYNEQFF. The CDR3 nucleotides read TGTGCCAGCGGTAGGACACCAGTTTACAATGAGCAGTTCTTC.

The chain combines TRBV6-6 with TRBJ1-5, with 8 bases fitting TRBD1. CDR1 is MNHNY, CDR2 SVGAGI, per germline (reference sequence). The CDR3 runs to 15 residues. V was clipped by 2 bases and J by 2 bases; unmatched bases: 2. The CDR3 loop is CASSYPDRGNQPQHF. Written as DNA, the CDR3 is TGTGCCAGCAGTTACCCGGACAGGGGCAATCAGCCCCAGCATTTT.

The V and J genes are TRBV11-2 and TRBJ2-7; TRBD1 aligns across 8 bases. V was clipped by 5 bases and J by 6 bases; unmatched bases: 12. Germline V gives CDR1 SGHAT, CDR2 FQNNGV. The CDR3 has 15 residues. The CDR3 loop is CASSLRQGSRVEQYF. CDR3 sequence (DNA): TGTGCCAGCAGCCTACGACAGGGGAGTCGGGTCGAGCAGTACTTC.

The rearrangement uses TRBV28 and TRBJ1-5, with D uncertain. Germline CDR1 is MDHEN and CDR2 is SYDVKM. V lost 5 bases and J lost 2, with 13 bases in between. The CDR3 extends over 15 amino acids. This chain's CDR3 is CASSTQVVGNQPQHF. The CDR3 bases are TGTGCCAGCAGTACGCAGGTAGTAGGCAATCAGCCCCAGCATTTT.

The chain recombines TRBV2 with TRBJ2-7; no reliable D call. Trimming took off 7 bases at V and 0 bases at J, with 10 bases between the two ends. This CDR3 region has 13 residues. The germline V gene has CDR1 SNHLY and CDR2 FYNNEI. The CDR3 reads CASKGSSSYEQYF. The CDR3 DNA is TGTGCCAGCAAGGGCAGCTCCTCCTACGAGCAGTACTTC.

This clone is a singleton in its sample. V usage is TRBV15 and J usage is TRBJ2-1; D possibly corresponds to TRBD2 (6 bases). V lost 1 base, J lost 0 bases, and 28 bases lay in between. CDR1 LNHNV and CDR2 YYDKDF come from the germline V gene (reference sequence). The CDR3 consists of 22 residues. CDR3 region: CATSRGRAHLPLGSRSYNEQFF. The DNA of the CDR3 is TGTGCCACCAGCAGAGGGAGGGCCCACCTACCCTTAGGGAGTCGCTCCTACAATGAGCAGTTCTTC.